This TCR beta chain comes out of a study of T-cell memory formation after mild COVID-19. Germline values: CDR1 KGHSH, CDR2 LQKENI. The CDR3 length is 16 residues. V was clipped by 0 bases and J by 1 base, with 12 bases between them. MiXCR, applied by TCRdb to the 5' RACE reads, yields one record per CDR3 protein. The sample has around 320,000 distinct CDR3 sequences, 28% seen once. Sequenced material: PBMCs or a T cell subset sorted from them (not recorded which). This sequence originates from an adult woman who had mild COVID-19 (a few samples of this study predate the infection). Cell type and time point are not known. V usage is TRBV18 and J usage is TRBJ2-5; the D is unclear. Here the CDR3 reads CASSPPSAGFQETQYF. CDR3 nucleotides: TGTGCCAGCTCACCACCGTCCGCCGGCTTCCAAGAGACCCAGTACTTC.